One sample yielded the 11 T cell receptor beta chains listed below, sequenced in a study of blood T cell repertoires in COVID-19. Produced via immunoSEQ multiplex PCR; TCRdb's table is partial and in-frame only. The table shows 55,000 to 75,000 clones, with about three quarters occurring only once. What was sequenced was peripheral blood. The receptors shown here come from a human donor in a cohort sampled during active COVID-19.

The chain is built from TRBV7-9 and TRBJ2-7; D possibly corresponds to TRBD2 (7 bases). V dropped 5 bases and J dropped 6 bases, with 17 bases sitting between them. Germline V gives CDR1 SEHNR, CDR2 FQNEAQ (reference sequence). CDR3 length equals 14 residues. CDR3 nucleotides: TGTGCCAGCAGCGGGGGGGGGCCCCGACGCGAGCAGTACTTC. It translates to CASSGGGPRREQYF.

The V and J genes are TRBV10-1 and TRBJ2-7; TRBD2 is a possible D gene (5 bases). Germline CDR1 reads WNHNN; CDR2 reads SYGVQD (reference sequence). The V gene lost 8 bases and the J gene lost 10 bases, with 18 bases spanning the gap. The CDR3 covers 12 residues. The CDR3 here is CASWRQAREQYF. CDR3 sequence (DNA): TGCGCCAGCTGGCGCCAGGCCCGGGAACAGTACTTC.

The sample holds a few counts of this clone. V gene TRBV3-1 (or the pseudogene TRBV3-2) combines with J gene TRBJ2-7; possibly TRBD2 for D (7 bases). This CDR3 has 14 amino acids. Germline V CDR1 and CDR2: LGHDT, YNNKEL (reference sequence). The V gene lost 4 bases and the J gene lost 4 bases, with 14 bases spanning the gap. In DNA form, the CDR3 reads TGTGCCAGCAGCCCCCTGGAGGGGGGGTACGAGCAGTACTTC. Encoded protein: CASSPLEGGYEQYF.

This clone was counted once. This chain uses TRBV24-1 with TRBJ1-3; TRBD1 might be the D (5 bases). The CDR3 runs 17 residues. In germline, CDR1 is KGHDR, CDR2 SFDVKD. Deletions cut 4 bases from V and 0 bases from J, with 15 bases between. CDR3 sequence reads: CATSEGGRKRSGNTIYF. The CDR3 DNA reads as TGTGCCACCAGTGAGGGGGGTAGGAAACGCTCTGGAAACACCATATATTTT.

The rearrangement links TRBV6-1 to TRBJ2-3; 8 bases line up with TRBD2. Germline V lookup: CDR1 MNHNS, CDR2 SASEGT. Trimming removed 2 bases from V and 6 bases from J; junction bases left unmatched: 7. The CDR3 totals 15 residues. The CDR3 protein is CASSERERESDTQYF. The DNA for the CDR3 is TGTGCCAGCAGTGAACGGGAGCGGGAGAGCGATACGCAGTATTTT.

In this sample, this clone turned up once. CDR3 loop: CASIAGGFLGNEQFF. For the CDR3, the DNA is TGTGCCAGTATAGCGGGAGGGTTCCTAGGCAATGAGCAGTTCTTC. The V call is TRBV5-6, the J call TRBJ2-1, with 11 bases that match TRBD2. Looked up from germline, CDR1 is SGHDT and CDR2 is YYEEEE. The ends lost 8 bases at V and 6 bases at J; junction bases unmatched: 10. The CDR3 length is 15 residues.

This clone has a single count. The chain uses TRBV4-1 and TRBJ1-5, with 9 bases lining up with TRBD1. Per the germline V gene, CDR1 is MGHRA and CDR2 is YSYEKL. V dropped 4 bases and J dropped 7; count of bases not matched to a gene: 14. CDR3 length: 17 residues. CDR3 nucleotide sequence: TGCGCCAGCAGCCCAACCGGGACAGGGATGCCAGGGCAGCCCCAGCATTTT. This encodes CASSPTGTGMPGQPQHF.

V gene TRBV28 combines with J gene TRBJ2-3; the D gene is possibly TRBD2 (7 bases). The germline V and J ends were trimmed by 3 bases and 1 base, with 11 bases remaining between them. The CDR3 has 15 amino acids. Looked up from germline, CDR1 is MDHEN and CDR2 is SYDVKM. CDR3: CASSFRGGGTDTQYF. The CDR3 DNA reads TGTGCCAGCAGTTTCAGAGGGGGGGGCACAGATACGCAGTATTTT.

The chain links TRBV6-5 to TRBJ2-7; 12 bases are a match to TRBD1. J gave up 6 bases and V 5 bases, and 8 bases lay outside the gene matches. The germline gives CDR1 MNHEY, CDR2 SVGAGI. This CDR3 is 15 amino acids long. The CDR3 loop reads CASSRAGTGGAEQYF. The CDR3 DNA reads TGTGCCAGCAGTAGAGCCGGGACAGGGGGCGCCGAGCAGTACTTC.

The rearrangement joins TRBV6-1 to TRBJ2-7; 9 bases align to TRBD1. With V trimmed by 0 bases and J by 4 bases, 4 bases remained unmatched. The germline V gene encodes CDR1 MNHNS and CDR2 SASEGT. This CDR3 has 15 residues. CDR3 sequence reads: CASSEAFGTGYEQYF. The CDR3 region has the DNA TGTGCCAGCAGTGAAGCCTTCGGGACAGGGTACGAGCAGTACTTC.

This clone was found once. This chain links TRBV28 with TRBJ2-5; 7 nucleotides line up with TRBD1. Germline lookup yields CDR1 MDHEN and CDR2 SYDVKM. The CDR3 has 14 residues. V was clipped by 3 bases and J by 1 base; unmatched bases: 2. The CDR3 spells CASSFRDSQETQYF. For the CDR3, the DNA is TGTGCCAGCAGTTTCCGGGACAGCCAAGAGACCCAGTACTTC.